This paragraph reports one T cell receptor beta chain. This sample stems from a study of shared T cell receptors in the human thymus. Data came from immunoSEQ multiplex PCR; TCRdb stores just in-frame clones and leaves some out. Of 500,000 to 850,000 clones listed, more than 75% were seen once; the top ten hold 0.0094%. In addition, the sample was reused for a study of human thymus T cells. Turning to that study: Thymus specimens were resections from corrective heart surgery. Seemingly biased V and J gene usage marked thymic and blood repertoires. Related research examined unrelated individuals and reported that their thymic repertoires overlapped highly.

The sequenced sample consisted of thymocytes. The receptor was isolated from a boy under three years old with a congenital heart defect.

For the CDR3, the DNA is TGTGCCAGCAGCCCCGACTCCGAGACCCAGTACTTC. Translation gives CASSPDSETQYF. This sequence joins TRBV28 and TRBJ2-5; D is unresolved. V was cut by 6 bases and J by 5 bases, with 10 bases left in between. Germline CDR1 and CDR2: MDHEN and SYDVKM. The CDR3 consists of 12 residues.